The source of this TCR beta chain is a study of shared clonotypes between healthy human individuals. Some clones are missing from TCRdb's copy, which holds only in-frame ones; the method was immunoSEQ multiplex PCR. Of roughly 720,000 clones in the sample, 90% were seen once. The V and J ends lost 3 bases and 5 bases respectively, with 16 bases between them. From germline, CDR1 is PRHDT and CDR2 FYEKMQ (reference sequence). The CDR3 has 15 residues. The sequenced sample was memory CD8+ T cells from PBMCs. Subset of the sample: CD45RO+ cells pooled with CCR7-negative TemRA cells. The V and J genes are TRBV13 and TRBJ1-1; D is unclear. The clonotype comes from a man younger than 35 in good health. Some clones in this sample may be carry-over from other donors' samples. CDR3 in amino acids: CASSLLRSVATEAFF. In DNA form, the CDR3 reads TGTGCCAGCAGCTTGCTGAGGTCGGTAGCTACTGAAGCTTTCTTT.